Listed below are T cell receptor beta chains from one sample, sequenced in a study of a mutant IDH1 vaccine in newly diagnosed glioma. TCRdb keeps only in-frame clones here, not all; method: immunoSEQ multiplex PCR. The sample holds about 72,000 clones; approximately 84% are singletons and the top ten take 13%. These receptors have no known antigen. Material: PBMCs, obtained from a glioma patient whose treatment included an IDH1 peptide vaccine. The receptors derive from a man aged 18 to 29 with glioma. Both conserved end residues are part of each CDR3.

V	J	CDR3
TRBV7-9	TRBJ2-3	CASSPRTSGGGPDTQYF
TRBV4-1	TRBJ2-7	CASSPSSGQGFEQCF
TRBV10-3	TRBJ1-2	CAISESTGPSYGYTF
TRBV7-8	TRBJ2-5	CASSLGAGVLGTQYF
TRBV4-2	TRBJ2-7	CASSQGAEQYF
TRBV7-2	TRBJ1-2	CASSYRTWGYTF
TRBV7-2	TRBJ2-6	CASSLGGAGANVLTF
TRBV7-9	TRBJ1-5	CASSPGTGGLNQPQHF
TRBV7-2	TRBJ1-1	CASSLVLLAGSETFF
TRBV19	TRBJ2-7	CASSIGSGYEQYF
TRBV7-9	TRBJ1-1	CASSLDRARFGATEAFF
TRBV2	TRBJ2-1	CASSGLAPGEQFF
TRBV29-1	TRBJ1-1	CSAYPGRPGVLNTEAFF
TRBV25-1	TRBJ2-1	CASDNPGTVYNEQFF
TRBV14	TRBJ2-1	CASSQVARGEQFF
TRBV6-5	TRBJ1-3	CASSYSQGNTIYF